The 4 T cell receptor beta chains reported below all come from one sample, sequenced in a study of spatial heterogeneity in lung cancer. Time point: sample taken at primary tumor resection. TCRdb re-called the 5' RACE reads with MiXCR, one entry per CDR3 protein. Here the sample spans about 23,000 distinct CDR3 sequences, about 4.7% being singletons. The source was PBMCs, collected at surgery. The receptors here all came from a male donor with early-stage non-small cell lung cancer.

A remark on this clonotype: A much larger clone lies one base from this, so it may be a read error. The chain combines TRBV2 with TRBJ1-6; D perhaps matches TRBD1 (5 bases). The germline V gene encodes CDR1 SNHLY and CDR2 FYNNEI. The CDR3 covers 15 residues. The V gene lost 0 bases and the J gene lost 9 bases, with 12 bases spanning the gap. The CDR3 spells CASSEARARTSPLHF. In nucleotides, the CDR3 is TGTGCCAGCAGTGAAGCCAGGGCGAGGACTTCACCCCTCCACTTT.

The table lists this clonotype with many counts. The J gene is TRBJ2-1, the V gene TRBV20-1; TRBD2 agrees at 7 bases. The length of the CDR3 is 16 residues. The germline V gene encodes CDR1 DFQATT and CDR2 SNEGSKA (reference sequence). V lost 1 base and J lost 0; bases outside the gene matches: 6. The CDR3 bases are TGCAGTGCTAGAGTAATCGGCGGGAGCTCCTACAATGAGCAGTTCTTC. Translating gives CSARVIGGSSYNEQFF.

This clonotype was observed at least ten times. The rearrangement links TRBV6-2 or TRBV6-3 to TRBJ1-5; D is unclear. The CDR3 is 12 amino acids. The V gene's germline CDR1 is MNHEY and CDR2 SVGEGT. The V end lost 7 bases, the J end lost 4 bases, and 8 bases lay between the germline ends. The CDR3 DNA reads TGTGCCAGCACACAGAGTAATCAGCCCCAGCATTTT. Translating gives CASTQSNQPQHF.

This clonotype was recorded at least ten times. The CDR3 bases are TGCGCCAGCACCTCAACTGGATCTCCCAGGCGCACAGATACGCAGTATTTT. Amino acid sequence: CASTSTGSPRRTDTQYF. This sequence joins TRBV5-1 and TRBJ2-3; no clear D gene. Trimming cost V 6 bases and J 1 base, with 21 bases left between them. The CDR3 runs 17 residues. The germline gives CDR1 SGHRS, CDR2 YFSETQ.